This TCR beta chain originates from a study of spatial heterogeneity in lung cancer. Every TCR cDNA molecule bore its own unique molecular identifier. TCRdb re-called the 5' RACE reads with MiXCR, one entry per CDR3 protein. This sample has some 50,000 distinct CDR3 sequences; 6% to 9.5% occur once, and the top ten carry 10% to 15%. Per the germline V gene, CDR1 is SEHNR and CDR2 is FQNEAQ (reference sequence). V trimming: 4 bases; J trimming: 8 bases; junction bases outside the gene matches: 8. The CDR3 consists of 14 residues. Time point here: sample taken at primary tumor resection. Sequencing was performed on whole RNA extracted from tumor and nontumor lung tissue, or from frozen PBMC, and the material was left unsorted. There were roughly 78 donors, all of them untreated patients with early-stage non-small cell lung cancer. The sample holds a few counts of this clonotype.

The receptor was isolated from a female donor with early-stage non-small cell lung cancer. This chain links TRBV7-9 with TRBJ2-1, with 7 bases matching TRBD1. Here the sequenced sample was PBMCs, taken at surgery. As DNA, the CDR3 is TGTGCCAGCAGCTCAGACAGGGCCAGGGATGAGCAGTTCTTC. It specifies CASSSDRARDEQFF.